One sample yielded the 17 T cell receptor beta chains listed below, sequenced in a study of cytotoxic CD8 clonotypes in ibrutinib-treated CLL. Sequencing was performed with immunoSEQ multiplex PCR; in TCRdb, only in-frame clones are kept and a portion is missing. Of over 200,000 clones in the sample, about four fifths were seen once. The sample was PBMCs, taken after 12 months of ibrutinib treatment. These TCRs come from a human donor with chronic lymphocytic leukemia.

This chain links TRBV7-8 with TRBJ1-5; D is undetermined. The length of the CDR3 is 12 residues. V lost 1 base to trimming and J lost 6 bases, with 4 bases between them. Germline V lookup: CDR1 SGHVS, CDR2 FQNEAQ. The CDR3 DNA reads TGTGCCAGCAGCTTAGTGGGTCAGCCCCAGCATTTT. It is translated as CASSLVGQPQHF.

The gene calls are TRBV4-1 and TRBJ2-2; 7 bases are a match to TRBD2. The CDR3 loop spans 17 amino acids. The junction had 14 bases not matched to a gene; V was cut back by 4 bases and J by 6 bases. The germline gives CDR1 MGHRA, CDR2 YSYEKL. The CDR3 nucleotides are TGCGCCAGCAGCCGCACCCAAAGGGCTAGCGGAGCCGGGGAGCTGTTTTTT. It is translated as CASSRTQRASGAGELFF.

The V and J genes are TRBV29-1 and TRBJ2-5; D ambiguous. Germline values: CDR1 SQVTM, CDR2 ANQGSEA. This CDR3 region has 13 residues. The V gene lost 1 base and the J gene lost 2 bases, with 8 bases spanning the gap. CDR3 nucleotide sequence: TGCAGCGTTGAAGGTACACAGCAAGAGACCCAGTACTTC. Its translation: CSVEGTQQETQYF.

The CDR3: CASSTLVVLAKNIQYF. The CDR3 DNA is TGTGCCAGTAGTACCTTAGTAGTACTAGCCAAAAACATTCAGTACTTC. The J gene is TRBJ2-4, the V gene TRBV19; D call uncertain. The length of the CDR3 is 16 residues. V was trimmed by 4 bases and J by 0 bases, leaving 13 bases between them. Germline V gene sequence: CDR1 LNHDA, CDR2 SQIVND (reference sequence).

CDR3 DNA: TGTGCCAGCTCGCCCACAGGGGGCACCTATGGCTACACCTTC. It yields the protein CASSPTGGTYGYTF. The chain carries TRBV2 and TRBJ1-2; 9 positions agree with TRBD1. This CDR3 is built from 14 residues. Unmatched junction bases numbered 8, after V lost 8 bases and J lost 4 bases. Per germline, CDR1 SNHLY and CDR2 FYNNEI.

The V call is TRBV27, the J call TRBJ1-1, with D perhaps matching TRBD1 (6 bases). V lost 5 bases to trimming and J lost 0 bases, with 13 bases between them. The V gene's germline CDR1 is MNHEY and CDR2 SMNVEV (reference sequence). The CDR3 sequence is 15 residues long. The CDR3 region is CASSGRKGVNTEAFF. The CDR3 DNA reads TGTGCCAGCAGTGGAAGAAAGGGGGTGAACACTGAAGCTTTCTTT.

The rearrangement uses TRBV5-4 and TRBJ1-1, with D unresolved. The germline V gene has CDR1 SGHNT and CDR2 YYREEE (reference sequence). The CDR3 is 11 residues long. Trimming pared 0 bases from V and 8 bases from J, leaving 5 bases between. CDR3 nucleotides: TGTGCCAGCAGCTTGGGGGTAGAAGCTTTCTTT. This encodes CASSLGVEAFF. Variable domain in full (rest from reference TRBV5-4 and TRBJ1-1): ETGVTQSPTHLIKTRGQQVTLRCSSQSGHNTVSWYQQALGQGPQFIFQYYREEENGRGNFPPRFSGLQFPNYSSELNVNALELDDSALYLCASSLGVEAFFGQGTRLTVV.

The chain combines TRBV4-1 with TRBJ1-6; D gene ambiguous. The V gene's germline CDR1 is MGHRA and CDR2 YSYEKL. The CDR3 runs to 16 residues. V was clipped by 0 bases and J by 3 bases, with 9 bases between them. For the CDR3, the DNA is TGCGCCAGCAGCCAAGATAGGGCGGTCTATAATTCACCCCTCCACTTT. Translating gives CASSQDRAVYNSPLHF.

The chain carries TRBV6-5 and TRBJ1-2, with 7 bases lining up with TRBD1. The V gene's germline CDR1 is MNHEY and CDR2 SVGAGI. V lost 7 bases, J lost 6 bases, and 2 bases stayed unmatched. The CDR3 contains 11 residues. CDR3 region: CASTGGNGYTF. The CDR3 DNA reads as TGTGCCAGCACAGGGGGGAATGGCTACACCTTC.

The chain links TRBV5-5 to TRBJ2-1, with no clear D. Trimming cost V 5 bases and J 8 bases, with 17 bases left between them. There are 14 residues in the CDR3. Germline CDR1 is SGHKS and CDR2 is YYEKEE (reference sequence). The DNA of the CDR3 is TGTGCCAGCAGGAAGCTAGGAGCCCCTTATGAGCAGTTCTTC. Amino acids: CASRKLGAPYEQFF.

The V and J genes are TRBV28 and TRBJ2-6; D possibly uses TRBD1 or TRBD2 (5 bases each). CDR1 is MDHEN and CDR2 is SYDVKM in the germline V gene. The V gene lost 10 bases and the J gene lost 0 bases, with 16 bases spanning the gap. CDR3 length equals 16 residues. CDR3 in DNA: TGTGCCACCGAAGGCAGGGAGCCCTCTGGGGCCAACGTCCTGACTTTC. This gives the protein CATEGREPSGANVLTF.

This clone was detected ten times or more. The chain employs TRBV30 and TRBJ1-2; D is unresolved. Germline assignment: CDR1 GTSNPN and CDR2 SVGIG (reference sequence). V lost 0 bases, J lost 7 bases, and 12 bases lay in between. The CDR3 consists of 13 residues. The CDR3 DNA follows: TGTGCCTGGAGTGTGGGCACGGACCTTGGCTACACCTTC. The encoded protein is CAWSVGTDLGYTF.

CDR3 bases: TGTGCCAGCAGCGCGAGGGGAGGGTACACTGAAGCTTTCTTT. Amino acids: CASSARGGYTEAFF. The chain couples TRBV7-3 to TRBJ1-1, with TRBD1 as a possible D gene (5 bases). The V end was cut by 5 bases, the J end by 3 bases, with 13 bases between. The CDR3 has 14 residues. Looked up from germline, CDR1 is SGHTA and CDR2 is FQGTGA.

This rearrangement joins TRBV18 to TRBJ1-4; D remains ambiguous. V was cut by 0 bases and J by 2 bases, with 4 bases left in between. Germline loops: CDR1 KGHSH, CDR2 LQKENI. The CDR3 is 14 amino acids. The CDR3 here is CASSPPSTNEKLFF. The CDR3 nucleotides are TGTGCCAGCTCACCACCGTCGACTAATGAAAAACTGTTTTTT. Together with reference TRBV18 and TRBJ1-4, the CDR3 gives the full variable domain: NAGVMQNPRHLVRRRGQEARLRCSPMKGHSHVYWYRQLPEEGLKFMVYLQKENIIDESGMPKERFSAEFPKEGPSILRIQQVVRGDSAAYFCASSPPSTNEKLFFGSGTQLSVL.

This clone occurred a few times. The chain employs TRBV5-6 and TRBJ2-7, with 14 bases fitting TRBD2. The germline CDR1 and CDR2 sequences are SGHDT and YYEEEE. The CDR3 covers 17 residues. V lost 5 bases and J lost 2; bases outside the gene matches: 9. In nucleotides, the CDR3 is TGTGCCAGCAGTCACGGGACTAGCGGGAGATTGGCCTACGAGCAGTACTTC. It encodes CASSHGTSGRLAYEQYF.

The CDR3 DNA sequence: TGTGCCAGCAGCCCGCGGCCTACAGGGGGAGGCTACACCTTC. Protein product: CASSPRPTGGGYTF. The genes are TRBV7-2 and TRBJ1-2, with 8 bases that match TRBD1. The J segment lost 8 bases and the V segment lost 5 bases, leaving 10 bases of the junction unmatched. This CDR3 has 14 residues. Germline V gene sequence: CDR1 SGHTA, CDR2 FQGNSA. The full variable domain, in which reference TRBV7-2 and TRBJ1-2 provide the parts outside the CDR3, is GAGVSQSPSNKVTEKGKDVELRCDPISGHTALYWYRQSLGQGLEFLIYFQGNSAPDKSGLPSDRFSAERTGGSVSTLTIQRTQQEDSAVYLCASSPRPTGGGYTFGSGTRLTVV.

The rearrangement links TRBV19 to TRBJ1-1; D not certain. From germline, CDR1 is LNHDA and CDR2 SQIVND (reference sequence). Trimming shortened V by 9 bases and J by 8 bases, and 7 bases separated the two germline ends. The CDR3 runs 9 residues. Written as DNA, the CDR3 is TGTGCCAGCGGATACGAAGCTTTCTTT. It encodes CASGYEAFF.